This T cell receptor beta chain was sequenced for a study of blood T cell repertoires in COVID-19. Whole-study context: Italy, Spain and the United States were the sources of the convalescent and acute COVID-19 samples. The cDNA or gDNA used as material had been derived from T cells, B-cell-depleted T cells, or PBMCs.

Germline V CDR1 and CDR2: MNHEY, SVGEGT. This CDR3 spans 14 amino acids. V was cut by 0 bases and J by 7 bases, with 7 bases left in between. Per the original methods: Reference gene primer amplification yielded estimated nucleated cell counts. The assay was immunoSEQ multiplex PCR, and TCRdb's table has in-frame clones only and misses some. The V and J calls and the clone size are those of that table, but D and trimming were determined from the DNA. This repertoire shows about 28,000 clones, over 75% found once; its top ten account for roughly 26%. The sequenced sample was peripheral blood. This chain joins TRBV6-2 or TRBV6-3 and TRBJ2-6; D remains unclear. The source of this sequence is a human donor in a cohort sampled during active COVID-19. CDR3 loop: CASSYSGRANVLTF. CDR3 DNA: TGTGCCAGCAGTTACTCGGGCCGAGCCAACGTCCTGACTTTC.